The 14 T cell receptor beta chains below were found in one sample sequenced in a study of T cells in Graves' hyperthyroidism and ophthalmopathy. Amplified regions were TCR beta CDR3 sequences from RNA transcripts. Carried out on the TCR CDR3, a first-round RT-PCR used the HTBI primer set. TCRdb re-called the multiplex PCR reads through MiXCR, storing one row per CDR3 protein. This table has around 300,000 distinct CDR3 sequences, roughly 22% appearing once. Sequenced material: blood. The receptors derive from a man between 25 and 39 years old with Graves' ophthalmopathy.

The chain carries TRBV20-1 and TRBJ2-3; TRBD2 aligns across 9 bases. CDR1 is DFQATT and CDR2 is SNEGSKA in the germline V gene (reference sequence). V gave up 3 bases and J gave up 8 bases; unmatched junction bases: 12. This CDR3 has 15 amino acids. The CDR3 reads CSASGEAGGGGTQYF. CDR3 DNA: TGCAGTGCTAGCGGGGAGGCGGGAGGGGGCGGTACGCAGTATTTT.

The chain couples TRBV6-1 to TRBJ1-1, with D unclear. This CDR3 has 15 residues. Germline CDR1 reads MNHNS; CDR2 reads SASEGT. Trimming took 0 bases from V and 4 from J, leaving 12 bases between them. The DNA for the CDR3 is TGTGCCAGCAGTGAAGCCTCACCCTCCCGCACTGAAGCTTTCTTT. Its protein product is CASSEASPSRTEAFF.

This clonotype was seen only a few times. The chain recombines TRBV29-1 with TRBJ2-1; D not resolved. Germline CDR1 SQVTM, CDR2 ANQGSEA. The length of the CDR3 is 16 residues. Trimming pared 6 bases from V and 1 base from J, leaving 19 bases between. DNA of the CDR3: TGCAGCGTCCGGTATGGAGTAGCACCTTCCTACAATGAGCAGTTCTTC. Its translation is CSVRYGVAPSYNEQFF.

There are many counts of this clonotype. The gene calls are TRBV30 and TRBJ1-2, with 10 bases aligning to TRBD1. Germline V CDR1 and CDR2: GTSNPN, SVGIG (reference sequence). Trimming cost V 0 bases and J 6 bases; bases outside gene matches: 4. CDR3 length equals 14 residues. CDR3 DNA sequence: TGTGCCTGGAGTGTACCGGACAGGGGGGATGGCTACACCTTC. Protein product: CAWSVPDRGDGYTF. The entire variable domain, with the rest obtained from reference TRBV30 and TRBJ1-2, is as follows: SQTIHQWPATLVQPVGSPLSLECTVEGTSNPNLYWYRQAAGRGLQLLFYSVGIGQISSEVPQNLSASRPQDRQFILSSKKLLLSDSGFYLCAWSVPDRGDGYTFGSGTRLTVV.

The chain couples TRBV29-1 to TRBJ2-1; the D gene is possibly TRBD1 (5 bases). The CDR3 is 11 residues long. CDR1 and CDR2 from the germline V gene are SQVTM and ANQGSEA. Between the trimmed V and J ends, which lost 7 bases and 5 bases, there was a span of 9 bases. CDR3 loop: CSGDRNNEQFF. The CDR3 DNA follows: TGCAGCGGTGACAGAAACAATGAGCAGTTCTTC.

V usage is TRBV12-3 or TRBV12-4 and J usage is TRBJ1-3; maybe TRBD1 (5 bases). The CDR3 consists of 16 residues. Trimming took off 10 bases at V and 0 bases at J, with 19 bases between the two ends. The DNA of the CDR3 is TGTGCCACCCGAGGTGGGGCGGCTTACTCTGGAAACACCATATATTTT. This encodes CATRGGAAYSGNTIYF.

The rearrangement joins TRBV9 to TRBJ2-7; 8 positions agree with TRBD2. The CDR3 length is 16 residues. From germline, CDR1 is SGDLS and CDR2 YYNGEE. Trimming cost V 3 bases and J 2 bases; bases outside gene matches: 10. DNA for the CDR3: TGTGCCAGCAGCGCCCAGCGACTAGCGTATACCTACGAGCAGTACTTC. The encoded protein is CASSAQRLAYTYEQYF.

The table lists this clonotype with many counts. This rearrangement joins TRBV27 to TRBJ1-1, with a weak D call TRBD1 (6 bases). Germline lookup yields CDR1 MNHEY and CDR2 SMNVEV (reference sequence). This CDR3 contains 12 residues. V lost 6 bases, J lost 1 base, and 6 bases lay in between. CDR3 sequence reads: CASRGGNTEAFF. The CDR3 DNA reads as TGTGCCAGCAGAGGGGGGAACACTGAAGCTTTCTTT.

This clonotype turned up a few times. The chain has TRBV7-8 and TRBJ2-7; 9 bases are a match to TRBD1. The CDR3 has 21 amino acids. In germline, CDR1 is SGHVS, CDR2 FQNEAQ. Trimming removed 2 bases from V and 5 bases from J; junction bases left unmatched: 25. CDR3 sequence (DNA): TGTGCCAGCAGCTTAATGCCGGGACAGGGATTTCCGAGACTAGCCGTCCACGAGCAGTACTTC. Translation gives CASSLMPGQGFPRLAVHEQYF.

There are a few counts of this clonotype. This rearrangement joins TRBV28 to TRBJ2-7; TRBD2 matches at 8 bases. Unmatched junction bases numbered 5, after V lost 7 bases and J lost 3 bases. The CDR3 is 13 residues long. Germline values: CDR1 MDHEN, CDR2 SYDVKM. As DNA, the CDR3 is TGTGCCAGCACCGGGACTAGGTTCTACGAGCAGTACTTC. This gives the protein CASTGTRFYEQYF.

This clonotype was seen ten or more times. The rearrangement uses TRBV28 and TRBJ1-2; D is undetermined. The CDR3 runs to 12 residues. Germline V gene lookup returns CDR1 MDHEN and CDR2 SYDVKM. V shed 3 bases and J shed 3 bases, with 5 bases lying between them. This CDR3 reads CASSLGDYGYTF. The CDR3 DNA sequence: TGTGCCAGCAGTTTGGGTGACTATGGCTACACCTTC.

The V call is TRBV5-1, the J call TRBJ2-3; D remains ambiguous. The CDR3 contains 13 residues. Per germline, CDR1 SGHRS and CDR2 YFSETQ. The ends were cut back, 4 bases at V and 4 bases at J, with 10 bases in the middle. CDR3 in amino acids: CASSLLAPDTQYF. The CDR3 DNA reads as TGCGCCAGCAGCCTCCTGGCTCCAGATACGCAGTATTTT. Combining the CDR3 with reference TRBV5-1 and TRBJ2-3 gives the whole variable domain KAGVTQTPRYLIKTRGQQVTLSCSPISGHRSVSWYQQTPGQGLQFLFEYFSETQRNKGNFPGRFSGRQFSNSRSEMNVSTLELGDSALYLCASSLLAPDTQYFGPGTRLTVL.

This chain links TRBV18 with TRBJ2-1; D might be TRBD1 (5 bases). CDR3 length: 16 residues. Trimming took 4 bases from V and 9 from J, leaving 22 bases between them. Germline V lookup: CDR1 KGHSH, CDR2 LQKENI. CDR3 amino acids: CASSLGKGLYNSEQFF. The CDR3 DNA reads TGTGCCAGCTCACTGGGGAAGGGGCTATACAATAGTGAGCAGTTCTTC.

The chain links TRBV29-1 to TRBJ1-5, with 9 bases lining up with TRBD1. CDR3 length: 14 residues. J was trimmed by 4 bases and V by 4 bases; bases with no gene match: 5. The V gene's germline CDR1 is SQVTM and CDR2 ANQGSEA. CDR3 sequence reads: CSVAGGTGNQPQHF. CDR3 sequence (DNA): TGCAGCGTTGCCGGGGGGACAGGGAATCAGCCCCAGCATTTT. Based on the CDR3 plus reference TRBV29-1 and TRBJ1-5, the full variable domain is SAVISQKPSRDICQRGTSLTIQCQVDSQVTMMFWYRQQPGQSLTLIATANQGSEATYESGFVIDKFPISRPNLTFSTLTVSNMSPEDSSIYLCSVAGGTGNQPQHFGDGTRLSIL.